This T cell receptor (beta chain) appears in the sequencing data of a study of control samples from healthy donors and cancer patients. Trimming took 0 bases from V and 5 from J, leaving 14 bases between them. There are 15 residues in the CDR3. Germline V gene data show CDR1 as SGHRS and CDR2 as YFSETQ. Here immunoSEQ multiplex PCR was the method, and the copy in TCRdb shows in-frame clones only, minus some. Recorded for this sample: roughly 200,000 clones. The clonotype was recovered from a woman in her twenties or thirties in good health. The sequenced material came from blood. This rearrangement joins TRBV5-1 to TRBJ1-2; D unresolved. This CDR3 is CASSLASPEAYGYTF. The DNA of the CDR3 is TGCGCCAGCAGCTTGGCTTCTCCTGAAGCGTATGGCTACACCTTC.